Below, 5 T cell receptor beta chains from the same sample are listed, as sequenced in a study of cytomegalovirus exposure and HLA in healthy donors. The PCR was carried out with 60 Vbeta primers and 13 Jbeta primers. Generated by immunoSEQ multiplex PCR, the TCRdb table keeps only in-frame clones and is missing some. The data show nearly 200,000 clones, with approximately 78% seen just once and approximately 6.5% held by the top ten. Sample: PBMCs. Receptors originate from a woman aged 45 to 65 in good health and CMV-seropositive.

The V gene is TRBV4-1, the J gene TRBJ1-6; 10 bases agree with TRBD1. Germline values: CDR1 MGHRA, CDR2 YSYEKL. V trimming: 2 bases; J trimming: 5 bases; junction bases outside the gene matches: 3. The CDR3 runs 16 residues. CDR3: CASSQPGTGDNSPLHF. CDR3 coding DNA: TGCGCCAGCAGCCAACCCGGGACAGGGGATAATTCACCCCTCCACTTT.

The table lists this clone with a count of one. This rearrangement joins TRBV30 to TRBJ1-2; D unclear. Germline CDR1 reads GTSNPN; CDR2 reads SVGIG (reference sequence). This CDR3 spans 10 amino acids. The V end was cut by 4 bases, the J end by 13 bases, with 13 bases between. CDR3 sequence (DNA): TGTGCCTGGATACGGCCCGTAGCCACCTTC. As protein: CAWIRPVATF.

The J gene is TRBJ2-7, the V gene TRBV11-1, with 10 nucleotides matching TRBD1. There are 17 residues in the CDR3. V lost 2 bases to trimming and J lost 2 bases; unmatched junction nucleotides: 9. CDR1 is SGHAT, CDR2 FQDESV, per germline (reference sequence). The CDR3 protein is CASSLTPPGQGTYEQYF. In nucleotides, the CDR3 is TGTGCCAGCAGCTTAACTCCACCGGGACAGGGGACCTACGAGCAGTACTTC.

This clone turned up a few times. The chain links TRBV4-3 to TRBJ2-2; TRBD1 agrees at 7 bases. The germline CDR1 and CDR2 sequences are LGHNA and YSLEER. The CDR3 contains 14 residues. J gave up 5 bases and V 2 bases, and 2 bases lay outside the gene matches. The CDR3 spells CASSQHRGTGELFF. The CDR3, as DNA: TGCGCCAGCAGCCAACACAGGGGTACCGGGGAGCTGTTTTTT.

The chain carries TRBV27 and TRBJ2-1; 7 bases match TRBD2. J gave up 4 bases and V 5 bases, and 11 bases lay outside the gene matches. The CDR3 covers 16 residues. The germline gives CDR1 MNHEY, CDR2 SMNVEV (reference sequence). CDR3 DNA sequence: TGTGCCAGCAGTCCACCGGGACTATCGGAGTACAATGAGCAGTTCTTC. Encoded protein: CASSPPGLSEYNEQFF.